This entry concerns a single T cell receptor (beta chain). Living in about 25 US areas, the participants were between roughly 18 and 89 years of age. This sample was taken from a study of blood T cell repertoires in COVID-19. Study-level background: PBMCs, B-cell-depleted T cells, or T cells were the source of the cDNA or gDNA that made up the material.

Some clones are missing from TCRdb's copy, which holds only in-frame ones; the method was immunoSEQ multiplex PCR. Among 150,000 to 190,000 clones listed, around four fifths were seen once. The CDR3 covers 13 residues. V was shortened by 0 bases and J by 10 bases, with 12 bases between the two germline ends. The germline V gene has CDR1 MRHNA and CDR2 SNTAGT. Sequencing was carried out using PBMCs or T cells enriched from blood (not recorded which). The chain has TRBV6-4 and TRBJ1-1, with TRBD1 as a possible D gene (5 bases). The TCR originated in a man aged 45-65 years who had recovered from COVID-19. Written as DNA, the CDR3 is TGTGCCAGCAGTGACTCAGGGCCTAGGGGAGCTTTCTTT. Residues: CASSDSGPRGAFF.